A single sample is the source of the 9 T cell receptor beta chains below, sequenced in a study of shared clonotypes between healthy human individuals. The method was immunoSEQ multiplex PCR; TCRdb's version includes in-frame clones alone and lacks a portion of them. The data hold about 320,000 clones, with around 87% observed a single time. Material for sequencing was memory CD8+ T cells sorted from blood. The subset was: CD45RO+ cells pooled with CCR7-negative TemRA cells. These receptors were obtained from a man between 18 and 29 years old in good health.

This CDR3 is CASSLDPGELPYEQYF. The CDR3 bases are TGCGCCAGCAGCTTGGACCCCGGGGAACTCCCCTACGAGCAGTACTTC. The gene calls are TRBV5-1 and TRBJ2-7; D is possibly TRBD2 (5 bases). The V end was cut by 0 bases, the J end by 2 bases, with 15 bases between. This CDR3 comprises 16 residues. Germline CDR1 reads SGHRS; CDR2 reads YFSETQ.

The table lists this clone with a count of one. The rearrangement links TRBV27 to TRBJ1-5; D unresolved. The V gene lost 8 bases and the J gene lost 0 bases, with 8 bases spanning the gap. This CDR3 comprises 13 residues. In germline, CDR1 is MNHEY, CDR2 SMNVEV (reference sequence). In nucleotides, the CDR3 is TGTGCCAGCCCCGGAGATAGCAATCAGCCCCAGCATTTT. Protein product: CASPGDSNQPQHF.

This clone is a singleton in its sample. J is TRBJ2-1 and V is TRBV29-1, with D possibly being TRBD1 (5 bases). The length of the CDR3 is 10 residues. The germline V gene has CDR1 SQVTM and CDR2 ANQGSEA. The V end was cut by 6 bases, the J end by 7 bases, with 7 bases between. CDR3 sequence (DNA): TGCAGCGTGAGGACAAATGAGCAGTTCTTC. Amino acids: CSVRTNEQFF.

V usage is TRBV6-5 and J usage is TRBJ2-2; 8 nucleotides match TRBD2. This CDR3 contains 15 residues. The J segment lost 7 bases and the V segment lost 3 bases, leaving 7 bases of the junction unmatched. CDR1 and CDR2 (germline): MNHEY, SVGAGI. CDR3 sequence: CASSYSPSGHGELFF. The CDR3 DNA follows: TGTGCCAGCAGTTATTCGCCTAGCGGGCACGGGGAGCTGTTTTTT.

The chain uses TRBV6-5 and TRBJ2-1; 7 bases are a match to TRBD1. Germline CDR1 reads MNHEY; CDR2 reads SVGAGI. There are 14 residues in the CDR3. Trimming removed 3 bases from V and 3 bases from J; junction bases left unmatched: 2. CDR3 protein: CASSYGQDYNEQFF. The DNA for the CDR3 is TGTGCCAGCAGTTATGGACAGGACTACAATGAGCAGTTCTTC.

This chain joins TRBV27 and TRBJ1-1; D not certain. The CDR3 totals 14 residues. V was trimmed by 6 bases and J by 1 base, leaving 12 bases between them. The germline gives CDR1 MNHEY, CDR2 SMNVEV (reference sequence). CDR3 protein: CASSFLRSNTEAFF. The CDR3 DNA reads TGTGCCAGCAGCTTCCTTAGGTCGAACACTGAAGCTTTCTTT.

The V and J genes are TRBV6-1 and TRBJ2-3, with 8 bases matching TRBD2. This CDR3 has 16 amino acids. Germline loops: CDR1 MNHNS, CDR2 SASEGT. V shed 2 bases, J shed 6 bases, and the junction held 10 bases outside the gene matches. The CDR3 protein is CASSEPVAGGIDTQYF. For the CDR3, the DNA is TGTGCCAGCAGTGAACCGGTTGCGGGAGGTATTGATACGCAGTATTTT.

In DNA, the CDR3 is TGCGCCAGTAAGGGACGGCCCTACGAGCAGTACTTC. Its protein product is CASKGRPYEQYF. The genes are TRBV5-1 and TRBJ2-7; the D call may be TRBD1 or TRBD2 (5 bases each). Trimming shortened V by 8 bases and J by 2 bases, and 11 bases separated the two germline ends. Germline V gene sequence: CDR1 SGHRS, CDR2 YFSETQ. The CDR3 loop spans 12 amino acids.

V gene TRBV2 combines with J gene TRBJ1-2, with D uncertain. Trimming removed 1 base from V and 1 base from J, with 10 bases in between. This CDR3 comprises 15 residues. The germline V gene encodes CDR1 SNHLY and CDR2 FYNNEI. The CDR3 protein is CASSEDNSYNYGYTF. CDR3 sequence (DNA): TGTGCCAGCAGTGAAGACAACAGCTATAACTATGGCTACACCTTC.